These T cell receptor beta chains were read from a single sample in a study of control samples from healthy donors and cancer patients. The assay was immunoSEQ multiplex PCR, and TCRdb's table has in-frame clones only and misses some. Of around 110,000 clones listed, about 93% are singletons. Sample: blood. These receptor sequences come from a man between 25 and 39 years old in good health. CDR3s include the opening cysteine and the closing phenylalanine or tryptophan. A D gene is named only where the DNA matches it firmly. Expanded clones are given a class, and other clones once, few, many or no size at all.

J gene	V gene	D gene	clone size	CDR3 protein	CDR3 DNA
TRBJ1-2	TRBV19	.	.	CASSAGTTHYGYTF	TGTGCCAGTAGTGCCGGGACAACGCACTATGGCTACACCTTC
TRBJ1-6	TRBV2	.	.	CASRPGEFSSYNSPLHF	TGTGCCAGCAGGCCCGGGGAATTTAGCTCCTATAATTCACCCCTCCACTTT
TRBJ1-1	TRBV4-1	.	.	CASSHLVGGTEAFF	TGCGCCAGCAGCCACCTAGTAGGGGGGACTGAAGCTTTCTTT
TRBJ1-3	TRBV29-1	.	.	CSVGHLGNTIYF	TGCAGCGTTGGACACCTTGGAAACACCATATATTTT
TRBJ2-3	TRBV19	.	.	CASRLVGQLTDTQYF	TGTGCCAGTAGACTGGTTGGGCAGCTCACAGATACGCAGTATTTT
TRBJ1-2	TRBV5-1	.	.	CASSLGLGENYGYTF	TGCGCCAGCAGCTTGGGACTGGGAGAGAACTATGGCTACACCTTC
TRBJ2-5	TRBV7-9	.	.	CASSPTVYQETQYF	TGTGCCAGCAGCCCCACAGTGTACCAAGAGACCCAGTACTTC
TRBJ2-1	TRBV2	.	once	CASGSSSSYNEQFF	TGTGCCAGCGGGTCTAGCTCCTCCTACAATGAGCAGTTCTTC
TRBJ2-1	TRBV27	TRBD1	.	CASSFLKGQGALNEQFF	TGTGCCAGCAGTTTCCTCAAGGGACAGGGGGCGTTAAATGAGCAGTTCTTC
TRBJ1-3	TRBV7-9	.	few	CASQGRSSGNTIYF	TGTGCCAGCCAAGGGCGGTCCTCTGGAAACACCATATATTTT
TRBJ1-2	TRBV29-1	TRBD1	.	CSVYRDRDLRMGGYTF	TGCAGCGTGTACCGGGACAGGGATCTTCGGATGGGTGGCTACACCTTC
TRBJ2-1	TRBV9	.	.	CASSVRLVYNEQFF	TGTGCCAGCAGCGTGCGACTAGTCTACAATGAGCAGTTCTTC
TRBJ2-1	TRBV11-2	.	.	CASSFAPPRDEQFF	TGTGCCAGCAGCTTTGCACCGCCCAGGGATGAGCAGTTCTTC
TRBJ2-1	TRBV6-6	TRBD2	.	CASSGLAGGNNEQFF	TGTGCCAGCAGTGGGCTAGCGGGGGGCAACAATGAGCAGTTCTTC
TRBJ1-2	TRBV24-1	TRBD1	.	CAASDQGGEVYGYTF	TGTGCCGCCAGTGACCAGGGGGGTGAAGTCTATGGCTACACCTTC
TRBJ2-3	TRBV5-1	.	.	CASSVSGLTDTQYF	TGCGCCAGCAGCGTTAGCGGTTTAACAGATACGCAGTATTTT
TRBJ2-5	TRBV2	TRBD2	.	CASSETSGAALGRTQYF	TGTGCCAGCAGTGAGACTAGCGGGGCTGCCCTCGGGAGGACCCAGTACTTC
TRBJ2-7	TRBV29-1	.	.	CSVGAFYDSYEQYF	TGCAGCGTGGGGGCCTTCTACGACTCCTACGAGCAGTACTTC
TRBJ2-7	TRBV5-6	.	.	CASSRNRDSSYEQYF	TGTGCCAGCAGCCGGAACCGGGACTCCTCCTACGAGCAGTACTTC
TRBJ1-2	TRBV27	TRBD1	.	CASSRDPSGGYGYTF	TGTGCCAGCAGTCGAGACCCGTCAGGGGGCTATGGCTACACCTTC
TRBJ2-2	TRBV11-2	.	.	CASSQYQGIGELFF	TGTGCCAGCAGCCAATATCAGGGAATCGGGGAGCTGTTTTTT
TRBJ1-3	TRBV24-1	.	once	CATSDFGNTIYF	TGTGCCACCAGTGATTTTGGAAACACCATATATTTT
TRBJ2-7	TRBV7-9	TRBD1	.	CASSSPQGAYEQYF	TGTGCCAGCAGTTCGCCACAGGGGGCCTACGAGCAGTACTTC
TRBJ1-1	TRBV29-1	.	.	CSVKTRAMNTEAFF	TGCAGCGTTAAAACAAGGGCGATGAACACTGAAGCTTTCTTT
TRBJ1-1	TRBV19	TRBD1	once	CASSILQGAGVAEAFF	TGTGCCAGTAGTATTCTACAGGGGGCGGGTGTCGCTGAAGCTTTCTTT
TRBJ1-5	TRBV24-1	.	.	CATSDAHQPQHF	TGTGCCACCAGTGATGCTCATCAGCCCCAGCATTTT
TRBJ2-1	TRBV3-1/TRBV3-2	TRBD2	.	CASSETSGGPLTYNEQFF	TGTGCCAGCAGCGAGACTAGCGGGGGACCACTAACCTACAATGAGCAGTTCTTC
TRBJ1-2	TRBV2	.	.	CASIQTASNYGYTF	TGTGCCAGCATTCAGACAGCTTCAAACTATGGCTACACCTTC
TRBJ1-4	TRBV7-8	TRBD1	.	CASSLAGTGGTEKLFF	TGTGCCAGCAGCTTAGCCGGGACAGGGGGTACTGAAAAACTGTTTTTT
TRBJ1-2	TRBV24-1	TRBD1	.	CATSQTGGQNGYTF	TGTGCCACCAGTCAGACAGGGGGCCAGAATGGCTACACCTTC
TRBJ1-1	TRBV7-2	TRBD1	.	CASRSGTGSTEAFF	TGTGCCAGCAGATCCGGGACAGGGAGCACTGAAGCTTTCTTT
TRBJ2-1	TRBV2	.	.	CASHLGGTNNEQFF	TGTGCCAGCCACCTCGGGGGGACAAACAATGAGCAGTTCTTC
TRBJ2-1	TRBV11-2	.	once	CASSLIPHNYNEQFF	TGTGCCAGCAGCTTAATACCCCACAACTACAATGAGCAGTTCTTC
TRBJ1-1	TRBV5-1	.	.	CASSLEDTEAFF	TGCGCCAGCAGCTTGGAGGACACTGAAGCTTTCTTT
TRBJ2-5	TRBV5-1	.	.	CASSLEGYQETQYF	TGCGCCAGCAGCTTGGAAGGGTACCAAGAGACCCAGTACTTC
TRBJ2-7	TRBV5-4	.	.	CASSLAGQLDEQYF	TGTGCCAGCAGCTTGGCAGGGCAACTCGACGAGCAGTACTTC
TRBJ2-1	TRBV7-2	.	.	CASRLRLWPGAAEQFF	TGTGCCAGCAGGCTGAGGTTATGGCCAGGGGCGGCTGAGCAGTTCTTC